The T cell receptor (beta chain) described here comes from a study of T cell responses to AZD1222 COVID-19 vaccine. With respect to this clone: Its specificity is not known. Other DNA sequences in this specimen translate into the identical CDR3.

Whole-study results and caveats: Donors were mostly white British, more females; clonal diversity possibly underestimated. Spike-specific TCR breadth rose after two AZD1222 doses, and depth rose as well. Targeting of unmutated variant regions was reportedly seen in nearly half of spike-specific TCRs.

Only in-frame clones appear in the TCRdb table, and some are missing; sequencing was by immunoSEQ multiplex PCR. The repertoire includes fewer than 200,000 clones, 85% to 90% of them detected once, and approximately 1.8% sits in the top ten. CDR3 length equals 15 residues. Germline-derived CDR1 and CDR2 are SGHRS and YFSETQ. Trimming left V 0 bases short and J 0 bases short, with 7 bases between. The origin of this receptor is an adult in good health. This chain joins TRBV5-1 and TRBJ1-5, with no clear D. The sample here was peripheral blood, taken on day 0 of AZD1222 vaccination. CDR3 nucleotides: TGCGCCAGCAGCTTGGGAGGCATTAGCAATCAGCCCCAGCATTTT. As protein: CASSLGGISNQPQHF.